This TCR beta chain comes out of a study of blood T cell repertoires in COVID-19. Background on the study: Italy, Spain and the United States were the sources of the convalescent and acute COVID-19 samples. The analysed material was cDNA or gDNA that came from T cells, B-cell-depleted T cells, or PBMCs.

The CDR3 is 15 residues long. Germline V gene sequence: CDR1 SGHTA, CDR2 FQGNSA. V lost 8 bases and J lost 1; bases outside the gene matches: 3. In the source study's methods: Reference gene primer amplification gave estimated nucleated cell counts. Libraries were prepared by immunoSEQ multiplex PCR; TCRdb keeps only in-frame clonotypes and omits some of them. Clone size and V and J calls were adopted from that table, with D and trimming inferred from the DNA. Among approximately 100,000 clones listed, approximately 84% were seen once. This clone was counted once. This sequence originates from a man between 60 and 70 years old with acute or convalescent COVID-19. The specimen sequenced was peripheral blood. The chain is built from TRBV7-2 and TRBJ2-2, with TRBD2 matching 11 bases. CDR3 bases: TGTGCCAGCTGTCTAGCGGGGGGGAACACCGGGGAGCTGTTTTTT. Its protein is CASCLAGGNTGELFF.